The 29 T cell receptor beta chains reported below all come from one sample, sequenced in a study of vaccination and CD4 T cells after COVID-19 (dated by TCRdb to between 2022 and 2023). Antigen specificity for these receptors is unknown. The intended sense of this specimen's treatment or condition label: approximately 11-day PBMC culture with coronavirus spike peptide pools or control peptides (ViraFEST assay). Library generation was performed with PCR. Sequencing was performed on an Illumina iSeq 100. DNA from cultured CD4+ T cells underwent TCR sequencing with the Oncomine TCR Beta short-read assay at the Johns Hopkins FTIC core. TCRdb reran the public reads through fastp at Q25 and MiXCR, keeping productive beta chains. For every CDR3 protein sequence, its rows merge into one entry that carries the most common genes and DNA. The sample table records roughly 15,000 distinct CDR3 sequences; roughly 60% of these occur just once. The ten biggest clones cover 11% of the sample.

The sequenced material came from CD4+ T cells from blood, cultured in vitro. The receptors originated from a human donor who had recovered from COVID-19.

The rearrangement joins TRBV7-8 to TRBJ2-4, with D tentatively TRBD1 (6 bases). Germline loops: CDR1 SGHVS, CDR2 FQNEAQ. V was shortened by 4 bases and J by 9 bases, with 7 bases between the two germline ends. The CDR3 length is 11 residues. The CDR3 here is CASSSDSIQYF. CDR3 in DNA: TGTGCCAGCAGCTCGGACAGCATTCAGTACTTC.

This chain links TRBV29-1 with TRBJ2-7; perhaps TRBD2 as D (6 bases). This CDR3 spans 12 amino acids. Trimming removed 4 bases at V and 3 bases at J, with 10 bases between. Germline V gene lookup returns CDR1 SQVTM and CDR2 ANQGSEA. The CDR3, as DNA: TGCAGCGTTGCCGGGAGTTACTACGAGCAGTACTTC. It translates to CSVAGSYYEQYF.

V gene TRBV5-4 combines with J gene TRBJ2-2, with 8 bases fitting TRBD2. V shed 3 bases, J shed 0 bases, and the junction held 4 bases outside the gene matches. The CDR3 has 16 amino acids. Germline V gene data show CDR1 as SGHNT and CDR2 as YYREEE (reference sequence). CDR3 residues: CASSYGGGSNTGELFF. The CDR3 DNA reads TGTGCCAGCAGCTACGGCGGGGGGTCGAACACCGGGGAGCTGTTTTTT.

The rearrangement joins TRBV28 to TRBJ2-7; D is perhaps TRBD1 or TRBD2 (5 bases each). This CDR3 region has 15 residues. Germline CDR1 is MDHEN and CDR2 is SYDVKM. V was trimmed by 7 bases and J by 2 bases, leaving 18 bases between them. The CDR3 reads CASTPGSPPTYEQYF. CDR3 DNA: TGTGCCAGCACGCCAGGGAGCCCCCCGACCTACGAGCAGTACTTC.

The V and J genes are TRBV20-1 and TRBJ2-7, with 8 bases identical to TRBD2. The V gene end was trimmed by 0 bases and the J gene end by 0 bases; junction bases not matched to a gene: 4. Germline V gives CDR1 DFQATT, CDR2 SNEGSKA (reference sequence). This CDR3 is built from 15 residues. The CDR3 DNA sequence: TGCAGTGCTAGAGATGAACTAGCGGACTCCTACGAGCAGTACTTC. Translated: CSARDELADSYEQYF.

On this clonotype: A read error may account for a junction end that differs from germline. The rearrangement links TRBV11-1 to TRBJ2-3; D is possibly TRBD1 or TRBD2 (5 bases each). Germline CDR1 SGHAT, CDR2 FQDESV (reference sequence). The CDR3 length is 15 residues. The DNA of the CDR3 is TGTGCCAGCAGCTTAGCGGGAGCGGAGACAGATGCGCAGTATTTT. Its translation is CASSLAGAETDAQYF.

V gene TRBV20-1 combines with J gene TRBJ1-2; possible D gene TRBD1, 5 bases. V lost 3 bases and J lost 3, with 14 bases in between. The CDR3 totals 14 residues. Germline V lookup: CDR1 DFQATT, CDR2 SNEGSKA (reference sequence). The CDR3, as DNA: TGCAGTGCTAGCCCTTCCGGGACGGACTATGGCTACACCTTC. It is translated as CSASPSGTDYGYTF.

The CDR3 sequence is CASSQALLAGGHYNEQFF. CDR3 coding DNA: TGTGCCAGCAGCCAAGCGCTACTAGCGGGAGGGCATTACAATGAGCAGTTCTTC. The V and J genes are TRBV14 and TRBJ2-1, with TRBD2 matching over 13 bases. Germline-derived CDR1 and CDR2 are SGHDN and FVKESK. The length of the CDR3 is 18 residues. V was clipped by 1 base and J by 4 bases; unmatched bases: 7.

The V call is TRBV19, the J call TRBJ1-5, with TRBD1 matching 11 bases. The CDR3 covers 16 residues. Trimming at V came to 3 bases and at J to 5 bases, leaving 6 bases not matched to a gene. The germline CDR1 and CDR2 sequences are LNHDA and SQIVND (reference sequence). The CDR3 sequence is CASSIERTGGYQPQHF. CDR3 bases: TGTGCCAGTAGTATTGAGAGGACAGGGGGCTATCAGCCCCAGCATTTT.

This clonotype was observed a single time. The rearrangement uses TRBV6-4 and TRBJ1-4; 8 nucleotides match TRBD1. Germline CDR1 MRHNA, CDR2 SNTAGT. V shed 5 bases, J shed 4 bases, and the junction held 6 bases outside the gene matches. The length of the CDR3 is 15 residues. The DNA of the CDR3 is TGTGCCAGCAGTCTTCCGGGACAGGTTAATGAAAAACTGTTTTTT. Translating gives CASSLPGQVNEKLFF.

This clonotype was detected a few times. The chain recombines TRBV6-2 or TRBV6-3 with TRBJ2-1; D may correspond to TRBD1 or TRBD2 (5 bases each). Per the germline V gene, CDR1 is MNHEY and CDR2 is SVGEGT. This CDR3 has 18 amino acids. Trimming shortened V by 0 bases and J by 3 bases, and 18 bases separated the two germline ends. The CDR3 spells CASSYSLDTIGGYNEQFF. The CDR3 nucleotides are TGTGCCAGCAGTTACTCCCTAGACACTATTGGGGGCTACAATGAGCAGTTCTTC.

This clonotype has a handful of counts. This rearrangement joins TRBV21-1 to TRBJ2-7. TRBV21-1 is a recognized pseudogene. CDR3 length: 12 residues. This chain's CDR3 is CASSLDLYEQYF. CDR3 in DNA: TGTGCCAGCAGCCTAGATCTTTACGAGCAGTACTTC.

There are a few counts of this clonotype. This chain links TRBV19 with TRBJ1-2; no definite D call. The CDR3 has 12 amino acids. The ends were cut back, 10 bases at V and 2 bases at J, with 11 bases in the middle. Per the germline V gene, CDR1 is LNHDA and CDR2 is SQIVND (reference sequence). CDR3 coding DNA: TGTGCCACCGAGGACGGAAACTATGGCTACACCTTC. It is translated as CATEDGNYGYTF.

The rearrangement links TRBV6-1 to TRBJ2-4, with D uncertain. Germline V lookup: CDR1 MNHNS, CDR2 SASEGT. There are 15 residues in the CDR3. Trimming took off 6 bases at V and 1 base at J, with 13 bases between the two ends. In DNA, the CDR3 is TGTGCCAGCAGCCCGACTTCAGCGGCCAAAAACATTCAGTACTTC. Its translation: CASSPTSAAKNIQYF.

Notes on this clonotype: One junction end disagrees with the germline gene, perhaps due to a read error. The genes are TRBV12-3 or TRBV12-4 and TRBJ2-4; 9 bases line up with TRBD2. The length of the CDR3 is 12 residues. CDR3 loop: CASSFSTSGMHF. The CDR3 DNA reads TGTGCCAGCAGTTTTTCGACTAGCGGAATGCACTTC.

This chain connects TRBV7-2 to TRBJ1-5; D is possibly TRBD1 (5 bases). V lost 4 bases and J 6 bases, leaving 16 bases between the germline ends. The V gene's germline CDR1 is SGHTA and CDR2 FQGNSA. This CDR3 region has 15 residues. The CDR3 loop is CASSSRTGQGQPQHF. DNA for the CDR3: TGTGCCAGCAGCTCCCGGACGGGGCAGGGTCAGCCCCAGCATTTT.

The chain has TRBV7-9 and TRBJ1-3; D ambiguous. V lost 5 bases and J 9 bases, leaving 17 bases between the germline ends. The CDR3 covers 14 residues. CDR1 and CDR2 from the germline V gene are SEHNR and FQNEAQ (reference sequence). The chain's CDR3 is CASSLPTIRSTIYF. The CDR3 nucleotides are TGTGCCAGCAGCCTCCCAACGATCCGGAGCACCATATATTTT.

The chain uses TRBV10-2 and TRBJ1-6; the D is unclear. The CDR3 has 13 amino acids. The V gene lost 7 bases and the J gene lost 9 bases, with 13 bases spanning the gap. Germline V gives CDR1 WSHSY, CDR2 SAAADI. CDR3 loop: CASKRTGGSPLHF. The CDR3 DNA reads TGCGCCAGCAAAAGGACTGGTGGTTCACCCCTCCACTTT.

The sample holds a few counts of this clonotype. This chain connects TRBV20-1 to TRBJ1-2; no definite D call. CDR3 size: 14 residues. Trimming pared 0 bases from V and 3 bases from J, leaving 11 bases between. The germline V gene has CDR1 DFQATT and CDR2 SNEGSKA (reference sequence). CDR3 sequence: CSARDPRGDYGYTF. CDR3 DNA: TGCAGTGCTAGAGACCCTCGGGGAGACTATGGCTACACCTTC.

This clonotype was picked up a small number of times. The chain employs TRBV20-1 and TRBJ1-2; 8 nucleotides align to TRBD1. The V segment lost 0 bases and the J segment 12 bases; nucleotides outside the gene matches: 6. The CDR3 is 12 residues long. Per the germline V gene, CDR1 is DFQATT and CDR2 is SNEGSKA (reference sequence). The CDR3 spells CSAREGQGEDTF. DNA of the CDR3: TGCAGTGCTAGAGAAGGACAGGGCGAGGACACCTTC.

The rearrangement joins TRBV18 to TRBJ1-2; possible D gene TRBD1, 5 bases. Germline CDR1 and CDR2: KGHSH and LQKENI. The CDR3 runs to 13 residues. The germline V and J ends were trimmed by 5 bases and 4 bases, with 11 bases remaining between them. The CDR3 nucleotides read TGTGCCAGCTCAGAGACAGATCCCTATGGCTACACCTTC. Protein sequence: CASSETDPYGYTF.

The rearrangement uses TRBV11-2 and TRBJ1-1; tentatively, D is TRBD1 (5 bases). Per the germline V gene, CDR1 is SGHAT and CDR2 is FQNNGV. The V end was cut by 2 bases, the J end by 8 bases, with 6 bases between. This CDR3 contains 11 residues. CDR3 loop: CASSLWGEAFF. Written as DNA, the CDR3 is TGTGCCAGCAGCTTATGGGGGGAAGCTTTCTTT.

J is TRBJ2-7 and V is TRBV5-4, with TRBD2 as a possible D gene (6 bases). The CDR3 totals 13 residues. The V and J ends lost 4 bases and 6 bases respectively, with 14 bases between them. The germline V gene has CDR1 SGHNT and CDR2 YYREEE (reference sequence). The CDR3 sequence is CASSRGGAGEQYF. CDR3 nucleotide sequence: TGTGCCAGCAGCCGGGGCGGGGCGGGCGAGCAGTACTTC. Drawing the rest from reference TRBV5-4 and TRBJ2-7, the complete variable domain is ETGVTQSPTHLIKTRGQQVTLRCSSQSGHNTVSWYQQALGQGPQFIFQYYREEENGRGNFPPRFSGLQFPNYSSELNVNALELDDSALYLCASSRGGAGEQYFGPGTRLTVT.

Written as DNA, the CDR3 is TGTGCCAGCACCCAGGGGGCAACCCTCGCAGCTTTCTTT. Translated, it gives CASTQGATLAAFF. This chain joins TRBV28 and TRBJ1-1; 8 positions match TRBD1. CDR1 is MDHEN and CDR2 is SYDVKM in the germline V gene. Losses at the gene ends were 7 bases for V and 10 bases for J; bases not matched to a gene: 11. This CDR3 region has 13 residues.

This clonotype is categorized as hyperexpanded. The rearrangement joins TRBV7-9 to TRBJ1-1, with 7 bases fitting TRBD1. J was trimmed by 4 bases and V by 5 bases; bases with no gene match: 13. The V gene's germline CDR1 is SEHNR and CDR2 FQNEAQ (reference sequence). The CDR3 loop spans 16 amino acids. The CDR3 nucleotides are TGTGCCAGCAGCCTCACAGGGGCTGTCTTCGGCACTGAAGCTTTCTTT. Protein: CASSLTGAVFGTEAFF.

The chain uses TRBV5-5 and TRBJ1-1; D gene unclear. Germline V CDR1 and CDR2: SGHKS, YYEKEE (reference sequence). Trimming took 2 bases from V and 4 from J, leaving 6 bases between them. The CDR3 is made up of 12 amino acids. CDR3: CASSFRGTEAFF. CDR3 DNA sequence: TGTGCCAGCAGCTTTCGGGGCACTGAAGCTTTCTTT.

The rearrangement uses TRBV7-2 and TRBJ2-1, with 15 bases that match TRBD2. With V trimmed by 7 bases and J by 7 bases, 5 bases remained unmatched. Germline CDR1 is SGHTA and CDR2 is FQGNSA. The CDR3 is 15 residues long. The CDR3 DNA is TGTGCCAGCACCTTTGGACTAGCGGGAGGGAATGAGCAGTTCTTC. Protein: CASTFGLAGGNEQFF.

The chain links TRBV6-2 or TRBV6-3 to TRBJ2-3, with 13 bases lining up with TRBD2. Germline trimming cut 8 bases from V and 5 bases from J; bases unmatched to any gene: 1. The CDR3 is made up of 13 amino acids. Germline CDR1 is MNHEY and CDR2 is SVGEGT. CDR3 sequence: CASRLAGGDTQYF. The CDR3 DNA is TGTGCCAGCCGACTAGCGGGAGGAGATACGCAGTATTTT.

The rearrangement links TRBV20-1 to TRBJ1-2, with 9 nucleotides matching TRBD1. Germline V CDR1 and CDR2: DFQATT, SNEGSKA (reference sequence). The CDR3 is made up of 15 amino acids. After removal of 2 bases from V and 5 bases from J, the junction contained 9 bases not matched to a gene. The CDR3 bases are TGCAGTGCTAGAAACCTGGGACAGGGAAGTTATGGCTACACCTTC. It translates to CSARNLGQGSYGYTF.